This T cell receptor (beta chain) comes out of a study of blood T cell repertoires in COVID-19. Study-level background: Nucleic acid was either cDNA or gDNA, and it came from T cells, B-cell-depleted T cells, or PBMCs.

Per the study methods: Reference gene primer amplification yielded estimated nucleated cell counts. Repertoires were generated with immunoSEQ multiplex PCR, while TCRdb's copy carries only in-frame clones and drops some. V and J calls and clone size come straight from that table; D and trimming were deduced from the DNA. Of a few hundred thousand clones listed, around 84% are singletons. This clonotype was obtained from a woman between 55 and 75 years old who had recovered from COVID-19. Sequencing was performed on peripheral blood.

The CDR3 region is CATRRDREFWYGYTF. As DNA, the CDR3 is TGTGCCACCAGAAGGGACAGGGAGTTTTGGTATGGCTACACCTTC. This sequence joins TRBV2 and TRBJ1-2; 9 nucleotides line up with TRBD1. This CDR3 has 15 amino acids. Germline assignment: CDR1 SNHLY and CDR2 FYNNEI. V trimming: 10 bases; J trimming: 5 bases; junction bases outside the gene matches: 14.